The 27 T cell receptor beta chains listed next were all sequenced from one sample in a study of CD8+ T cells in alopecia areata. cDNA prepared by RNA extraction and subsequent reverse transcription served as the template for sequencing. Measured with immunoSEQ multiplex PCR; TCRdb has only the in-frame clones, and not every one. The sample lists some 200,000 clones; more than 55% were seen once. Sequenced: CD8+ T cells sorted from blood. These receptors were collected from a human donor in good health.

In regard to this clone: This specimen includes other DNA sequences encoding the same CDR3. V is TRBV29-1 and J is TRBJ2-1; D call uncertain. The CDR3 totals 10 residues. V lost 4 bases to trimming and J lost 6 bases, with 4 bases between them. Germline V gene lookup returns CDR1 SQVTM and CDR2 ANQGSEA. CDR3 protein: CSVVLNEQFF. DNA of the CDR3: TGCAGCGTTGTTCTCAATGAGCAGTTCTTC.

The chain recombines TRBV6-6 with TRBJ1-2; D uncertain. This CDR3 comprises 14 residues. CDR1 is MNHNY, CDR2 SVGAGI, per germline (reference sequence). V dropped 2 bases and J dropped 2 bases, with 9 bases sitting between them. CDR3 DNA sequence: TGTGCCAGCAGTTACGAGGGTGCAAACTATGGCTACACCTTC. It translates to CASSYEGANYGYTF.

V usage is TRBV6-5 and J usage is TRBJ2-5; 9 nucleotides line up with TRBD1. The germline V gene has CDR1 MNHEY and CDR2 SVGAGI. This CDR3 region has 15 residues. The V gene end was trimmed by 4 bases and the J gene end by 6 bases; junction bases not matched to a gene: 9. The CDR3 here is CASSWGQGGGKTQYF. CDR3 sequence (DNA): TGTGCCAGCAGTTGGGGACAGGGAGGGGGTAAGACCCAGTACTTC.

This sequence joins TRBV7-6 and TRBJ2-4; D perhaps matches TRBD2 (7 bases). V was trimmed by 5 bases and J by 6 bases, leaving 17 bases between them. CDR1 and CDR2 (germline): SGHVS, FNYEAQ. The CDR3 has 15 amino acids. CDR3 loop: CASSAPGGEANIQYF. Written as DNA, the CDR3 is TGTGCCAGCAGCGCCCCGGGGGGCGAGGCAAACATTCAGTACTTC.

The CDR3 spells CASSVALGGELFF. DNA of the CDR3: TGTGCCAGCAGCGTAGCCCTGGGCGGGGAGCTGTTTTTT. V usage is TRBV9 and J usage is TRBJ2-2; D not resolved. The CDR3 consists of 13 residues. Germline V gene data show CDR1 as SGDLS and CDR2 as YYNGEE. The V end was cut by 0 bases, the J end by 7 bases, with 7 bases between.

This clone was picked up a small number of times. The chain is built from TRBV7-9 and TRBJ2-3; D is possibly TRBD2 (6 bases). Between the trimmed V and J ends, which lost 4 bases and 1 base, there was a span of 12 bases. Germline-derived CDR1 and CDR2 are SEHNR and FQNEAQ (reference sequence). CDR3 size: 15 residues. CDR3 nucleotide sequence: TGTGCCAGCAGCTCCCAGCCGGGGGGCACAGATACGCAGTATTTT. Protein: CASSSQPGGTDTQYF.

The chain has TRBV15 and TRBJ1-6; D is perhaps TRBD1 (6 bases). V shed 3 bases and J shed 13 bases, with 7 bases lying between them. The CDR3 has 11 residues. CDR1 is LNHNV and CDR2 is YYDKDF in the germline V gene (reference sequence). CDR3 protein: CATSSQGPLHF. The DNA of the CDR3 is TGTGCCACCAGCAGCCAGGGGCCCCTCCACTTT.

This clone was found a few times. The V call is TRBV14, the J call TRBJ2-7; D not resolved. The germline gives CDR1 SGHDN, CDR2 FVKESK. The germline V and J ends were trimmed by 0 bases and 9 bases, with 15 bases remaining between them. The CDR3 covers 14 residues. The CDR3 sequence: CASSQDTDRIRQYF. The CDR3 nucleotides read TGTGCCAGCAGCCAAGACACGGACCGGATCAGGCAGTACTTC. Combining the CDR3 with reference TRBV14 and TRBJ2-7 gives the whole variable domain EAGVTQFPSHSVIEKGQTVTLRCDPISGHDNLYWYRRVMGKEIKFLLHFVKESKQDESGMPNNRFLAERTGGTYSTLKVQPAELEDSGVYFCASSQDTDRIRQYFGPGTRLTVT.

The chain is built from TRBV5-4 and TRBJ2-7; D gene uncertain. From germline, CDR1 is SGHNT and CDR2 YYREEE (reference sequence). The length of the CDR3 is 13 residues. Trimming removed 3 bases at V and 2 bases at J, with 9 bases between. CDR3 protein: CASSSGTPYEQYF. The CDR3 bases are TGTGCCAGCAGCTCCGGTACGCCCTACGAGCAGTACTTC.

On this clone: Other nucleotide sequences from this sample produce the same CDR3. The V gene is TRBV29-1, the J gene TRBJ1-2, with 7 positions matching TRBD1. Trimming at V came to 3 bases and at J to 2 bases, leaving 0 bases not matched to a gene. Germline lookup yields CDR1 SQVTM and CDR2 ANQGSEA. The CDR3 is made up of 12 amino acids. The CDR3 is CSVEGQNYGYTF. The CDR3 coding sequence is TGCAGCGTTGAGGGACAGAACTATGGCTACACCTTC.

The gene calls are TRBV23-1 and TRBJ1-2; no firm D call. TRBV23-1 is an open reading frame whose function is uncertain. V lost 0 bases to trimming and J lost 6 bases, with 2 bases between them. The CDR3 totals 11 residues. The CDR3 region is CASSQSHGYTF. The CDR3 nucleotides read TGCGCCAGCAGTCAATCTCATGGCTACACCTTC.

The chain is built from TRBV9 and TRBJ1-2; D ambiguous. Germline V gene data show CDR1 as SGDLS and CDR2 as YYNGEE. CDR3 length: 14 residues. Between the trimmed V and J ends, which lost 0 bases and 2 bases, there was a span of 8 bases. The CDR3 is CASSVAGINYGYTF. The DNA for the CDR3 is TGTGCCAGCAGCGTAGCAGGTATCAACTATGGCTACACCTTC.

The genes are TRBV2 and TRBJ2-7; D is possibly TRBD2 (7 bases). Germline CDR1 SNHLY, CDR2 FYNNEI. Trimming removed 1 base from V and 1 base from J, with 17 bases in between. The CDR3 loop spans 17 amino acids. The CDR3 is CASSEVTGGGPSYEQYF. DNA for the CDR3: TGTGCCAGCAGTGAAGTAACTGGGGGGGGCCCATCCTACGAGCAGTACTTC.

V and J are TRBV6-5 and TRBJ1-1; 8 nucleotides match TRBD1. The germline V gene encodes CDR1 MNHEY and CDR2 SVGAGI. The CDR3 length is 13 residues. The V segment lost 4 bases and the J segment 6 bases; nucleotides outside the gene matches: 4. CDR3 in amino acids: CASSSQGAAEAFF. DNA for the CDR3: TGTGCCAGCAGTTCCCAGGGGGCCGCTGAAGCTTTCTTT.

The V gene is TRBV29-1, the J gene TRBJ2-5, with D maybe TRBD2 (6 bases). Germline V gene sequence: CDR1 SQVTM, CDR2 ANQGSEA. CDR3 length equals 11 residues. V lost 6 bases, J lost 5 bases, and 10 bases lay in between. As DNA, the CDR3 is TGCAGCGTCCTAGCGCGGGAGACCCAGTACTTC. It yields the protein CSVLARETQYF.

The DNA of the CDR3 is TGTGCCAGCAGCTTGGAGATGGGGGGGATGTTGGAGACCCAGTACTTC. Protein sequence: CASSLEMGGMLETQYF. This sequence joins TRBV5-5 and TRBJ2-5, with 7 bases that match TRBD2. V shed 0 bases, J shed 5 bases, and the junction held 10 bases outside the gene matches. The CDR3 is 16 amino acids. The germline V gene encodes CDR1 SGHKS and CDR2 YYEKEE (reference sequence).

This sequence joins TRBV25-1 and TRBJ1-1; D not resolved. The V and J ends lost 4 bases and 4 bases respectively, with 7 bases between them. This CDR3 comprises 12 residues. CDR1 and CDR2 from the germline V gene are MGHDK and SYGVNS. CDR3 bases: TGTGCCAGCAGTGTGGGGTCCACTGAAGCTTTCTTT. Its translation: CASSVGSTEAFF.

V usage is TRBV5-1 and J usage is TRBJ2-1; D unresolved. Germline values: CDR1 SGHRS, CDR2 YFSETQ. V was pared by 1 base and J by 9 bases, with 8 bases between. The CDR3 is 12 amino acids. The CDR3 here is CASSLLGLEQFF. Here the CDR3 DNA reads TGCGCCAGCAGCTTGCTCGGTCTTGAGCAGTTCTTC.

The chain recombines TRBV11-2 with TRBJ2-5, with D possibly TRBD2 on 7 matching bases. The CDR3 has 16 amino acids. The V and J ends lost 1 base and 1 base respectively, with 13 bases between them. CDR1 is SGHAT and CDR2 is FQNNGV in the germline V gene. The CDR3 is CASSLGRGGIQETQYF. DNA for the CDR3: TGTGCCAGCAGCTTAGGAAGGGGGGGGATCCAAGAGACCCAGTACTTC. Looking up the rest from reference TRBV11-2 and TRBJ2-5 gives the full variable domain: EAGVAQSPRYKIIEKRQSVAFWCNPISGHATLYWYQQILGQGPKLLIQFQNNGVVDDSQLPKDRFSAERLKGVDSTLKIQPAKLEDSAVYLCASSLGRGGIQETQYFGPGTRLLVL.

V and J are TRBV30 and TRBJ1-1, with unresolved D. Germline CDR1 is GTSNPN and CDR2 is SVGIG (reference sequence). This CDR3 is 13 amino acids long. V gave up 3 bases and J gave up 4 bases, with 12 bases separating them. The chain's CDR3 is CAWRPGWGTEAFF. The CDR3 nucleotides read TGTGCCTGGAGGCCAGGCTGGGGCACTGAAGCTTTCTTT.

The rearrangement joins TRBV29-1 to TRBJ2-3; TRBD2 aligns across 9 bases. The CDR3 is made up of 15 amino acids. Looked up from germline, CDR1 is SQVTM and CDR2 is ANQGSEA. V lost 5 bases, J lost 1 base, and 7 bases stayed unmatched. The CDR3 DNA reads TGCAGCGTTCCGCCGACTAGCGGTCGCACAGATACGCAGTATTTT. Translated, it gives CSVPPTSGRTDTQYF.

This chain links TRBV5-6 with TRBJ2-7, with D uncertain. Trimming left V 3 bases short and J 0 bases short, with 10 bases between. The CDR3 covers 14 residues. Germline V lookup: CDR1 SGHDT, CDR2 YYEEEE. The CDR3 spells CASSSGRNSYEQYF. DNA for the CDR3: TGTGCCAGCAGCTCAGGACGTAACTCCTACGAGCAGTACTTC.

The CDR3 nucleotides read TGCAGCGTTCCTGAGACTGGGGCCAACGTCCTGACTTTC. Translation: CSVPETGANVLTF. The rearrangement joins TRBV29-1 to TRBJ2-6; no clear D gene. The CDR3 has 13 amino acids. Germline CDR1 is SQVTM and CDR2 is ANQGSEA. V was cut by 5 bases and J by 2 bases, with 7 bases left in between.

This rearrangement joins TRBV10-2 to TRBJ2-5; 8 positions agree with TRBD2. The length of the CDR3 is 17 residues. V lost 0 bases to trimming and J lost 4 bases; unmatched junction nucleotides: 10. Germline CDR1 and CDR2: WSHSY and SAAADI. Written as DNA, the CDR3 is TGCGCCAGCAGTGAGTCGAGGCGGGGGGCCTTCAGAGAGACCCAGTACTTC. Its translation: CASSESRRGAFRETQYF.

This clone appeared a single time. The gene calls are TRBV27 and TRBJ1-1, with D maybe TRBD1 (5 bases). The germline V gene encodes CDR1 MNHEY and CDR2 SMNVEV (reference sequence). CDR3 size: 14 residues. The germline V and J ends were trimmed by 3 bases and 7 bases, with 15 bases remaining between them. The CDR3 sequence is CASSFTGSVLEAFF. The CDR3 DNA is TGTGCCAGCAGTTTCACAGGCTCAGTTCTTGAAGCTTTCTTT.

This clone was recorded a few times. The chain joins TRBV25-1 to TRBJ1-1; TRBD1 agrees at 12 bases. The CDR3 loop spans 16 amino acids. CDR1 is MGHDK and CDR2 is SYGVNS in the germline V gene. V shed 8 bases and J 1 base; nucleotides not matched to a gene: 8. CDR3 sequence reads: CASSPWDRGPNTEAFF. CDR3 sequence (DNA): TGTGCCAGCTCTCCTTGGGACAGGGGGCCGAACACTGAAGCTTTCTTT.

This clone has only one observation. The chain couples TRBV4-1 to TRBJ2-2; possible D gene TRBD2, 6 bases. V dropped 1 base and J dropped 4 bases, with 13 bases sitting between them. The CDR3 has 16 amino acids. Germline values: CDR1 MGHRA, CDR2 YSYEKL. The CDR3 is CASSQAGTVFTGELFF. DNA for the CDR3: TGCGCCAGCAGCCAAGCCGGGACTGTTTTCACCGGGGAGCTGTTTTTT.